Listed below are T cell receptor beta chains from one sample, sequenced in a study of blood T cell repertoires in COVID-19. Sequenced by immunoSEQ multiplex PCR; TCRdb stores in-frame clones only, minus some. The sample lists some 14,000 clones, around 87% occurring once. The sequencing sample was made of peripheral blood. Receptors were obtained from a human donor in a cohort sampled during active COVID-19. The CDR3 runs from the conserved cysteine through the conserved F or W. A D gene is named only where the DNA matches it firmly. Size tells how often a clone was seen (once, few, many) or the class of an expanded clone, and some rows leave it out.

d_call	v_call	j_call	clone_size	cdr3_aa	cdr3_nt
.	TRBV27	TRBJ2-6	.	CASSAYRDSGANVLTF	TGTGCCAGCAGTGCATACAGGGACTCTGGGGCCAACGTCCTGACTTTC
TRBD1	TRBV6-5	TRBJ1-1	.	CASTDRGTTEAFF	TGTGCCAGCACCGACAGGGGAACAACTGAAGCTTTCTTT
.	TRBV9	TRBJ2-2	.	CASSRTRADSGELFF	TGTGCCAGCAGCCGAACGCGGGCGGACAGCGGGGAGCTGTTTTTT
TRBD1	TRBV27	TRBJ1-3	.	CASRPGQGMASGNTIYF	TGTGCCAGCAGGCCGGGACAGGGTATGGCCTCTGGAAACACCATATATTTT
.	TRBV5-1	TRBJ1-3	.	CASSHSGGNTIYF	TGCGCCAGCAGCCACTCAGGCGGAAACACCATATATTTT
.	TRBV7-9	TRBJ1-1	.	CASSLLGGNTEAFF	TGTGCCAGCAGCTTATTGGGGGGGAACACTGAAGCTTTCTTT
TRBD1	TRBV5-1	TRBJ1-3	.	CASSLQGADSGNTIYF	TGCGCCAGCAGTTTACAGGGGGCTGACTCTGGAAACACCATATATTTT
.	TRBV7-3	TRBJ2-3	.	CASSLSSYTDTQYF	TGTGCCAGCAGCCTCTCAAGCTACACAGATACGCAGTATTTT
.	TRBV10-1	TRBJ1-2	once	CASRSEGTGYYGYTF	TGCGCCAGCAGATCAGAAGGCACAGGTTATTATGGCTACACCTTC
.	TRBV9	TRBJ1-4	.	CASSPATNEKLFF	TGTGCCAGCAGCCCAGCAACTAATGAAAAACTGTTTTTT